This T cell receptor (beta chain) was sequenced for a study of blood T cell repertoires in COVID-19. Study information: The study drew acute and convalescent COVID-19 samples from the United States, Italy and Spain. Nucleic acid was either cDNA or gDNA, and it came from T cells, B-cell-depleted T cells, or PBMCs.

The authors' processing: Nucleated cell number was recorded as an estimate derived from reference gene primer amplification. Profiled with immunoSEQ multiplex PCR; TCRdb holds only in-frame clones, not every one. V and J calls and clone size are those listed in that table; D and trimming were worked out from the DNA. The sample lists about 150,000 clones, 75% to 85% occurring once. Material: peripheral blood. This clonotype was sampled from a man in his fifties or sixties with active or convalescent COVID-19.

The CDR3 loop reads CASSPRQGSGANVLTF. CDR3 DNA: TGTGCCAGCAGCCCCAGACAGGGCTCTGGGGCCAACGTCCTGACTTTC. The chain employs TRBV5-4 and TRBJ2-6, with 7 bases fitting TRBD1. Per the germline V gene, CDR1 is SGHNT and CDR2 is YYREEE (reference sequence). V dropped 4 bases and J dropped 0; count of bases not matched to a gene: 4. There are 16 residues in the CDR3.